Listed below are T cell receptor beta chains from one sample, sequenced in a study of T cell responses to AZD1222 COVID-19 vaccine. This table comes from immunoSEQ multiplex PCR, and its TCRdb copy is limited to in-frame clones, with some not included. The data show roughly 110,000 clones, around 91% seen once. The sequenced sample was peripheral blood, obtained on day 0 of AZD1222 vaccination. These TCRs come from an adult in good health. Both conserved end residues are part of each CDR3. Each record gives: J gene, CDR3 length, D gene, V gene, CDR3 protein. D genes are given only for firm matches.

>TRBJ1-1|20|NA|TRBV6-2/TRBV6-3
CASSYGPTKVGGPMNTEAFF
>TRBJ1-2|15|TRBD1|TRBV19
CASSVRQGENYGYTF
>TRBJ1-5|14|TRBD1|TRBV30
CASAGQGLGQPQHF
>TRBJ2-2|15|NA|TRBV30
CAWSAGTGWTGELFF
>TRBJ2-7|13|NA|TRBV11-2
CASSLMWQNEQYF
>TRBJ1-1|14|TRBD1|TRBV6-5
CASSYRDRGTEAFF
>TRBJ2-5|16|TRBD1|TRBV18
CASSARQGASSETQYF
>TRBJ1-5|16|NA|TRBV4-1
CASSQGGGTTAQPQHF
>TRBJ2-7|15|NA|TRBV19
CASSHSGTAPYEQYF
>TRBJ1-5|13|NA|TRBV6-2/TRBV6-3
CASSPIGDQPQHF
>TRBJ1-5|13|NA|TRBV12-3/TRBV12-4
CASRPGPNQPQHF
>TRBJ1-6|14|TRBD1|TRBV5-6
CASSYRGVGSPLHF
>TRBJ2-1|16|TRBD1|TRBV9
CASSVEPGQGVNEQFF
>TRBJ2-5|16|TRBD2|TRBV28
CASSSAGGIRGETQYF
>TRBJ1-6|15|NA|TRBV5-1
CASSLDSPGGSPLHF
>TRBJ2-1|15|NA|TRBV18
CASSPPVSSYNEQFF
>TRBJ1-4|16|NA|TRBV7-9
CASSPIPGPPNEKLFF
>TRBJ2-3|15|NA|TRBV11-2
CASSLGGLVSDTQYF
>TRBJ1-1|13|NA|TRBV19
CASRFRENTEAFF
>TRBJ1-1|16|NA|TRBV19
CASSITSGRINTEAFF
>TRBJ2-5|14|NA|TRBV19
CASSLRLELGTQYF
>TRBJ2-1|13|NA|TRBV11-2
CASSLVRGNEQFF
>TRBJ1-6|13|NA|TRBV6-5
CASSSGNGSPLHF
>TRBJ2-5|17|TRBD1|TRBV4-1
CASSPWQGAWGQETQYF
>TRBJ1-6|16|TRBD1|TRBV19
CASRDRGSGRGSPLHF
>TRBJ2-5|14|NA|TRBV3-1/TRBV3-2
CASSQNHLRETQYF
>TRBJ1-1|19|TRBD1|TRBV5-5
CASSPGQGAPSIMNTEAFF
>TRBJ1-2|13|NA|TRBV6-2/TRBV6-3
CASSYSTVYGYTF
>TRBJ2-1|15|TRBD2|TRBV7-2
CASSVSGGARYEQFF
>TRBJ2-7|13|NA|TRBV7-9
CASSLDRLPQQYF
>TRBJ1-5|16|NA|TRBV11-3
CASSLGRRLSNQPQHF
>TRBJ1-3|16|NA|TRBV18
CASSPLTGPSGNTIYF
>TRBJ1-6|22|NA|TRBV21-1
CASSNPPRPRPIQSSYNSPLHF
>TRBJ2-1|15|NA|TRBV6-4
CASSLTESSYNEQFF
>TRBJ2-1|15|TRBD2|TRBV6-2/TRBV6-3
CASRPSGGAYNEQFF
>TRBJ1-1|13|NA|TRBV5-1
CASSFTENTEAFF
>TRBJ1-4|14|NA|TRBV29-1
CSVQDRTTNEKLFF
>TRBJ2-1|15|NA|TRBV9
CASSVGQISYNEQFF
>TRBJ1-1|13|NA|TRBV5-1
CASSPVAGPEAFF
>TRBJ2-5|14|NA|TRBV6-5
CASPAGAYQETQYF
>TRBJ2-1|15|TRBD1|TRBV5-6
CASSSLGQTNNEQFF
>TRBJ1-2|13|NA|TRBV28
CASSSNLGYGYTF
>TRBJ2-3|15|NA|TRBV14
CASSQVASLTDTQYF
>TRBJ2-5|14|NA|TRBV5-1
CASREGIPPGTQYF
>TRBJ1-3|15|NA|TRBV7-3
CASSLTGGSGNTIYF
>TRBJ2-7|14|NA|TRBV4-1
CASSQSGGSYEQYF